This T cell receptor beta chain stems from a study of cytomegalovirus exposure and HLA in healthy donors. Study outcomes and limitations: TCR beta chain V- and J-gene trimming was linked, in a later analysis, to a missense variant in DCLRE1C.

Trimming shortened V by 2 bases and J by 0 bases, and 16 bases separated the two germline ends. The CDR3 runs to 16 residues. CDR1 is GTSNPN and CDR2 is SVGIG in the germline V gene (reference sequence). The PCR had 60 Vbeta and 13 Jbeta primers. Assay used: immunoSEQ multiplex PCR; TCRdb lists only in-frame clones, some missing. The sample yields over 150,000 clones, more than 60% seen once. Details on this clone: Its antigen is unknown. The CDR3 does not end in the conserved phenylalanine or tryptophan, so this is likely a read error.

The rearrangement uses TRBV30 and TRBJ1-1; D unclear. The clonotype was recovered from a male donor in good health and CMV-seronegative. The sequenced sample was PBMCs. As DNA, the CDR3 is TGTGCCTGGAGTCTTAGTTGGGCCGATATGAACACTGAAGCTTTCTCT. Translating gives CAWSLSWADMNTEAFS.